The clone carrying this TCR beta chain was recorded only once. The record originates from a study of control samples from healthy donors and cancer patients. Germline-derived CDR1 and CDR2 are LNHDA and SQIVND (reference sequence). J lost 5 bases, V lost 5 bases, and 6 bases had no gene match. The CDR3 sequence is 14 residues long. Some clones are missing from TCRdb's copy, which holds only in-frame ones; the method was immunoSEQ multiplex PCR. This table has roughly 370,000 clones, approximately 92% appearing once. The receptor was derived from a man aged 35-49 years with head and neck cancer. The source material was PBMCs. The chain employs TRBV19 and TRBJ1-1, with TRBD1 matching 9 bases. CDR3 bases: TGTGCCAGTAGTCCCGGGACAGGGTGGACTGAAGCTTTCTTT. Translating it yields CASSPGTGWTEAFF.